A selection of T cell receptor beta chains follows, all from one sample in a study of blood T cell repertoires in COVID-19. The repertoire was sequenced with immunoSEQ multiplex PCR; TCRdb's copy has only in-frame clones and lacks some. The repertoire holds a few hundred thousand clones, with around 86% as singletons. Sequenced: PBMCs or T cells enriched from blood (not recorded which). The origin of the receptors is a woman aged 18-30 years who had recovered from COVID-19. Each CDR3 is given with its conserved first and last residue. The order of the fields is CDR3 DNA, CDR3 protein, V gene, J gene, clone size, D gene. A D gene is named only where the DNA matches it firmly. Clone size is stated in some rows and not others, as once, few, many or a class when expanded.

TGTGCCAGCAGCAGAGGGGGCGCGGGAAACACCATATATTTT,CASSRGGAGNTIYF,TRBV7-8,TRBJ1-3,NA,TRBD1
TGTGCCAGTAGTCCAGGACAGGGCGCCTTCTATGGCTACACCTTC,CASSPGQGAFYGYTF,TRBV19,TRBJ1-2,NA,TRBD1
TGTGCCAGCAGCTTAGGAATAGGGGTTAATCAGCCCCAGCATTTT,CASSLGIGVNQPQHF,TRBV11-2,TRBJ1-5,NA,NA
TGTGCCAGCAGTGCCCCGGGACTCCTGCTCAATTCACCCCTCCACTTT,CASSAPGLLLNSPLHF,TRBV6-1,TRBJ1-6,NA,NA
TGTGCCATCAGTGGGAGGACAGGGCGGGACACTGAAGCTTTCTTT,CAISGRTGRDTEAFF,TRBV10-3,TRBJ1-1,once,TRBD1
TGCGCCAGCGGGACAGGGTCCACTGGAAACACCATATATTTT,CASGTGSTGNTIYF,TRBV5-1,TRBJ1-3,once,TRBD1
TGTGCCAGCAGCAAATATTTTGGGACTAGAGTTGTCAAGGGGCAGTTCTTC,CASSKYFGTRVVKGQFF,TRBV21-1,TRBJ2-1,NA,NA
TGTGCCACCTTAACCCAGAGCGGGAGTCATACCGGGGAGCTGTTTTTT,CATLTQSGSHTGELFF,TRBV10-3,TRBJ2-2,few,TRBD2
TGCGCCAGCAGCCAAGTAGGTCGCCAGGGAGGGGAAAAACTGTTTTTT,CASSQVGRQGGEKLFF,TRBV4-1,TRBJ1-4,once,NA
TGTGCCAGCAGCTTAAGGGCAGGGGAAGATCAGCCCCAGCATTTT,CASSLRAGEDQPQHF,TRBV11-2,TRBJ1-5,NA,NA
TGTGCCAGTAGCTCACCGGGACAGTATAATTCACCCCTCCACTTT,CASSSPGQYNSPLHF,TRBV19,TRBJ1-6,NA,TRBD1